This TCR beta chain stems from a study of blood T cells in healthy people across ages. Study results and caveats: Estimates of diversity drawn from one million T cells were considered underestimates. Long-lived donors carried more naive CD4+ cells and greater diversity than aged donors.

A second about 7 to 12 cycle PCR used barcoded and J-beta primers. TCRdb processed the 5' RACE reads anew with MiXCR; each CDR3 protein has one entry. The table shows fewer than 1,200,000 distinct CDR3 sequences, with roughly 24% occurring only once. CDR3 size: 15 residues. CDR1 is SGDLS and CDR2 is YYNGEE in the germline V gene. V was cut by 4 bases and J by 1 base, with 13 bases left in between. This clonotype was seen a few times. The antigen is undetermined. These sequences were also reported in another study, on T cells of mothers and their children.

What was sequenced was blood. The TCR was taken from a girl aged 2 to 10 in good health. This chain links TRBV9 with TRBJ2-3, with TRBD1 as a possible D gene (6 bases). The CDR3: CASSYRDTRTDTQYF. As DNA, the CDR3 is TGTGCCAGCAGCTACCGGGACACGCGCACAGATACGCAGTATTTT.